This T cell receptor beta chain comes out of a study of blood T cells in healthy people across ages. General study results and limits: Unsorted PBMC input precluded a conclusive naive versus antigen-experienced comparison.

Primed by a sample-barcoded 5' primer and a J-beta primer mix, a second PCR proceeded for 7 to 11 cycles. A 12-random-nucleotide template-switch adaptor tagged each cDNA molecule. One entry per CDR3 protein, called by TCRdb with MiXCR from the 5' RACE reads. The data hold 700,000 to 850,000 distinct CDR3 sequences, with 40% to 65% observed a single time. This clonotype showed up just once. Its antigen is still unknown. An end of the junction differs from the germline gene, which may be a read error. CDR1 is SGHTS and CDR2 is YDEGEE in the germline V gene. This CDR3 spans 15 amino acids. The sample was blood. The clonotype was recovered from an elderly man in good health. The gene calls are TRBV5-8 and TRBJ2-5; 12 positions match TRBD2. Written as DNA, the CDR3 is TGTGCCGGCAGCTTTCTAGCGGGAGGGATCGAGACCCAGTACTTC. Translation gives CAGSFLAGGIETQYF. The full variable domain, completed using reference TRBV5-8 and TRBJ2-5, is EAGVTQSPTHLIKTRGQQATLRCSPISGHTSVYWYQQALGLGLQFLLWYDEGEERNRGNFPPRFSGRQFPNYSSELNVNALELEDSALYLCAGSFLAGGIETQYFGPGTRLLVL.